This T cell receptor beta chain is from a study of T cell responses to AZD1222 COVID-19 vaccine. Germline lookup yields CDR1 SGHAT and CDR2 FQNNGV. V lost 0 bases and J lost 6; bases outside the gene matches: 7. This CDR3 has 15 residues. TCRdb's table, derived via immunoSEQ multiplex PCR, lists solely in-frame clones and lacks some. Found here are some 130,000 clones, roughly 84% of them singletons; the top ten hold approximately 4%. A remark on this clone: Its antigen is not identified.

The study, taken as a whole, reports: The repertoires were collected only after the peak T cell response. Dominant at 160-218 and 743-854, vaccine-associated CD4 TCRs also spanned spike. Unmutated variant regions reportedly attract nearly half of all spike-specific TCRs.

This rearrangement joins TRBV11-2 to TRBJ1-2, with 7 nucleotides matching TRBD1. The source of this sequence is an adult in good health. The sequences come from peripheral blood, collected on day 0 of AZD1222 vaccination. CDR3 region: CASSLDYRGSDGYTF. CDR3 sequence (DNA): TGTGCCAGCAGCTTAGACTACAGGGGATCGGATGGCTACACCTTC.